The 3 T cell receptor beta chains in this list originate from one sample, sequenced in a study of human T cells and chemical hapten exposure. As for time point: patch test 1, 2 weeks after DPC sensitization. Treatment of the sample: therapeutic diphenylcyclopropenone sensitization with weekly scalp DPC. TCRdb re-analysed the RACE reads in MiXCR, keeping a single row per CDR3 protein. The table includes some 190,000 distinct CDR3 sequences, about 22% detected once. Material: whole blood, obtained in connection with sensitization to the hapten diphenylcyclopropenone (DPC). These receptors were collected from a woman in her fifties or sixties with alopecia areata. Some clones in this sample may be carry-over from other donors' samples.

The rearrangement links TRBV20-1 to TRBJ2-1; D unclear. The CDR3 is 14 amino acids. CDR1 is DFQATT and CDR2 is SNEGSKA in the germline V gene (reference sequence). V lost 3 bases and J 3 bases, leaving 12 bases between the germline ends. The CDR3 DNA is TGCAGTGCTAGGGTGGTCCGCATCTACAATGAGCAGTTCTTC. Protein: CSARVVRIYNEQFF.

This clonotype was counted many times. The rearrangement joins TRBV12-3 or TRBV12-4 to TRBJ2-2; the D gene is possibly TRBD2 (6 bases). Trimming cost V 6 bases and J 1 base, with 9 bases left between them. The length of the CDR3 is 14 residues. This chain's CDR3 is CASSLGGNTGELFF. CDR3 DNA sequence: TGTGCCAGCAGCTTGGGGGGGAACACCGGGGAGCTGTTTTTT.

This clonotype was seen many times. V usage is TRBV30 and J usage is TRBJ1-3; unclear D gene. V was pared by 2 bases and J by 4 bases, with 12 bases between. This CDR3 is built from 14 residues. The V gene's germline CDR1 is GTSNPN and CDR2 SVGIG (reference sequence). This CDR3 is CAWSRLLSGNTIYF. The CDR3 nucleotides are TGTGCCTGGAGTCGGCTCTTATCGGGAAACACCATATATTTT.